These 16 T cell receptor beta chains originate from one sample sequenced in a study of T cell responses to AZD1222 COVID-19 vaccine. Produced via immunoSEQ multiplex PCR; TCRdb's table is partial and in-frame only. The sample comprises about 110,000 clones, approximately 88% of which are singletons, and 9.5% to 15% rests with the top ten. This specimen consisted of peripheral blood, obtained on day 0 of MenACWY control vaccination. The origin of the receptors is an adult in good health.

The chain links TRBV3-1 (or the pseudogene TRBV3-2) to TRBJ1-4; 12 bases match TRBD1. Germline V CDR1 and CDR2: LGHDT, YNNKEL (reference sequence). With 1 base clipped from V and 5 bases from J, the junction kept 11 bases outside the gene matches. This CDR3 spans 19 amino acids. The CDR3 protein is CASSQVAPGQGARNEKLFF. The CDR3 DNA reads TGTGCCAGCAGCCAAGTAGCTCCGGGACAGGGGGCCAGAAATGAAAAACTGTTTTTT.

The table lists this clone with a count of one. The chain employs TRBV7-3 and TRBJ1-3, with D uncertain. The CDR3 is 16 residues long. V lost 1 base to trimming and J lost 0 bases, with 10 bases between them. Germline CDR1 reads SGHTA; CDR2 reads FQGTGA. CDR3 amino acids: CASSLSGPGSGNTIYF. The CDR3 DNA sequence: TGTGCCAGCAGCTTAAGCGGCCCAGGCTCTGGAAACACCATATATTTT.

The rearrangement links TRBV24-1 to TRBJ2-5, with 10 positions matching TRBD1. Losses at the gene ends were 3 bases for V and 4 bases for J; bases not matched to a gene: 10. The CDR3 is 17 residues long. The germline CDR1 and CDR2 sequences are KGHDR and SFDVKD. The CDR3 sequence: CATSDGGDRGRIETQYF. The CDR3 nucleotides are TGTGCCACCAGTGATGGAGGAGACAGGGGGCGCATAGAGACCCAGTACTTC.

The gene calls are TRBV19 and TRBJ2-7; D not resolved. This CDR3 region has 14 residues. V lost 6 bases and J 2 bases, leaving 14 bases between the germline ends. Germline CDR1 reads LNHDA; CDR2 reads SQIVND (reference sequence). CDR3 DNA sequence: TGTGCCAGTAGCCTGAAGGCTACGACCTACGAGCAGTACTTC. This translates into CASSLKATTYEQYF.

The CDR3 sequence is CASSSQGQNYGYTF. For the CDR3, the DNA is TGTGCCAGCTCATCCCAGGGACAGAACTATGGCTACACCTTC. V usage is TRBV18 and J usage is TRBJ1-2; 7 bases agree with TRBD1. After removal of 5 bases from V and 2 bases from J, the junction contained 5 bases not matched to a gene. This CDR3 is 14 amino acids long. Germline V gives CDR1 KGHSH, CDR2 LQKENI.

DNA of the CDR3: TGTGCCAGTAGTATAGCGCAGCTCACAGATACGCAGTATTTT. Translated: CASSIAQLTDTQYF. V is TRBV19 and J is TRBJ2-3; no definite D call. V lost 1 base and J lost 2, with 7 bases in between. The length of the CDR3 is 14 residues. Germline CDR1 reads LNHDA; CDR2 reads SQIVND (reference sequence).

The V gene is TRBV6-5, the J gene TRBJ2-3, with D possibly matching TRBD2 (5 bases). Germline V CDR1 and CDR2: MNHEY, SVGAGI. V was clipped by 6 bases and J by 5 bases, with 15 bases between them. The CDR3 extends over 14 amino acids. Written as DNA, the CDR3 is TGTGCCAGCAGCCTGCGTTCGGGGATAGATACGCAGTATTTT. As protein: CASSLRSGIDTQYF.

About this clone itself: The identical CDR3 is also encoded by other nucleotide sequences in the sample. The chain combines TRBV7-6 with TRBJ2-7; TRBD2 matches at 12 bases. The CDR3 covers 15 residues. The V gene end was trimmed by 5 bases and the J gene end by 3 bases; junction bases not matched to a gene: 5. Per the germline V gene, CDR1 is SGHVS and CDR2 is FNYEAQ. CDR3 nucleotides: TGTGCCAGCAGCCGGGGGACTAGCGGGCTCTACGAGCAGTACTTC. This sequence encodes CASSRGTSGLYEQYF.

The V gene is TRBV5-1, the J gene TRBJ2-1, with 11 bases that match TRBD2. Germline assignment: CDR1 SGHRS and CDR2 YFSETQ. V gave up 4 bases and J gave up 1 base; unmatched junction bases: 16. The CDR3 is made up of 20 amino acids. Written as DNA, the CDR3 is TGCGCCAGCAGCCCGAAGCGTCCGGGACTAGCGGCCAAGTCCTACAATGAGCAGTTCTTC. It encodes CASSPKRPGLAAKSYNEQFF.

The chain recombines TRBV18 with TRBJ1-2; weak D call: TRBD1 (5 bases). Per germline, CDR1 KGHSH and CDR2 LQKENI. V gave up 3 bases and J gave up 5 bases, with 10 bases separating them. This CDR3 has 13 amino acids. The CDR3 reads CASSPPGTYGYTF. The CDR3 DNA reads as TGTGCCAGCTCACCTCCGGGGACTTATGGCTACACCTTC.

The V and J genes are TRBV24-1 and TRBJ2-7; the D gene is possibly TRBD2 (5 bases). The CDR3 totals 13 residues. V was pared by 7 bases and J by 3 bases, with 12 bases between. In germline, CDR1 is KGHDR, CDR2 SFDVKD. Here the CDR3 reads CATRGVDDYEQYF. CDR3 bases: TGTGCCACCAGGGGAGTTGACGACTACGAGCAGTACTTC.

This rearrangement joins TRBV5-4 to TRBJ1-2, with D unclear. This CDR3 spans 15 amino acids. Trimming stripped 4 bases from V and 6 bases from J, with 19 bases between. Germline V CDR1 and CDR2: SGHNT, YYREEE (reference sequence). CDR3: CASSDLLVGWNGYTF. The CDR3 coding sequence is TGTGCCAGCAGCGATCTGCTTGTGGGATGGAATGGCTACACCTTC.

This clone came up many times. The chain carries TRBV2 and TRBJ2-1, with D perhaps being TRBD1 or TRBD2 (5 bases each). Trimming left V 5 bases short and J 5 bases short, with 16 bases between. CDR3 size: 15 residues. Germline values: CDR1 SNHLY, CDR2 FYNNEI. The CDR3 DNA sequence: TGTGCCAGCAGTTCAGACAACACGGGGCACAATGAGCAGTTCTTC. Protein: CASSSDNTGHNEQFF.

The DNA for the CDR3 is TGTGCCACCACGGCTAGACAGGAAAGAGGGAACTATGGCTACACCTTC. It specifies CATTARQERGNYGYTF. The rearrangement joins TRBV10-3 to TRBJ1-2, with D possibly being TRBD1 (6 bases). V gave up 10 bases and J gave up 2 bases, with 23 bases separating them. The CDR3 has 16 residues. Germline V gene data show CDR1 as ENHRY and CDR2 as SYGVKD.

The rearrangement links TRBV6-1 to TRBJ2-2; TRBD1 matches 7 bases. The CDR3 runs to 15 residues. In germline, CDR1 is MNHNS, CDR2 SASEGT. The junction had 3 bases not matched to a gene; V was cut back by 1 base and J by 4 bases. The DNA of the CDR3 is TGTGCCAGCAGTGAAGTCAGGGGGTTCACCGGGGAGCTGTTTTTT. Translating gives CASSEVRGFTGELFF.

The DNA of the CDR3 is TGTGCCAGCAGCGGAGCACAGGGGGAAGGAGCTTTCTTT. Amino acid sequence: CASSGAQGEGAFF. V and J are TRBV5-4 and TRBJ1-1, with 8 bases lining up with TRBD1. The CDR3 loop spans 13 amino acids. Germline values: CDR1 SGHNT, CDR2 YYREEE (reference sequence). Trimming at V came to 4 bases and at J to 10 bases, leaving 9 bases not matched to a gene.